Shown below are 6 T cell receptor beta chains from a single sample sequenced in a study of Tregs in tolerant kidney transplant recipients. Generated by immunoSEQ multiplex PCR, the TCRdb table keeps only in-frame clones and is missing some. The sample totals roughly 50,000 clones. The source was CD4+ T cells from blood, collected before the transplant. The receptors were gathered from a human donor who received a combined kidney and bone marrow transplant.

Regarding this clone: With the read ending 3 residues before the CDR3 end, the germline J gene is used to fill in that end. V and J are TRBV2 and TRBJ2-7; a possible D gene is TRBD1 (5 bases). V lost 5 bases and J lost 2, with 16 bases in between. There are 15 residues in the CDR3. From germline, CDR1 is SNHLY and CDR2 FYNNEI. The CDR3 sequence: CASSKEAGSTYEQYF. The part of the CDR3 DNA that was read is TGTGCCAGCAGTAAAGAGGCAGGGTCTACCTACGAG. The entire variable domain, with the rest obtained from reference TRBV2 and TRBJ2-7, is as follows: EPEVTQTPSHQVTQMGQEVILRCVPISNHLYFYWYRQILGQKVEFLVSFYNNEISEKSEIFDDQFSVERPDGSNFTLKIRSTKLEDSAMYFCASSKEAGSTYEQYFGPGTRLTVT.

A note on this clone: The sequenced fragment ends 3 residues before the CDR3 boundary, so the rest is inferred from the germline J gene. The chain joins TRBV2 to TRBJ1-4; tentatively, D is TRBD1 (5 bases). The CDR3 sequence is 13 residues long. Trimming stripped 3 bases from V and 4 bases from J, with 6 bases between. The V gene's germline CDR1 is SNHLY and CDR2 FYNNEI. The CDR3 DNA, read in part, is TGTGCCAGCAGTGACAGGGTTAATGAAAAA. Protein product: CASSDRVNEK. The full CDR3 reads CASSDRVNEKLFF. The full variable domain, in which reference TRBV2 and TRBJ1-4 provide the parts outside the CDR3, is EPEVTQTPSHQVTQMGQEVILRCVPISNHLYFYWYRQILGQKVEFLVSFYNNEISEKSEIFDDQFSVERPDGSNFTLKIRSTKLEDSAMYFCASSDRVNEKLFFGSGTQLSVL.

About this clone itself: The read is 3 residues too short to cover the CDR3 end, so that end is filled in from the germline J gene. This sequence joins TRBV2 and TRBJ2-2; 10 bases are shared with TRBD1. CDR1 SNHLY and CDR2 FYNNEI come from the germline V gene. The CDR3 loop spans 15 amino acids. V was pared by 7 bases and J by 3 bases, with 5 bases of the junction left unmatched. The sequenced CDR3 bases are TGTGCCAGCACGCGACAGGGGGCGGACACCGGGGAG. Residues: CASTRQGADTGE. The CDR3, in full, reads CASTRQGADTGELFF.

On this clone itself: The CDR3 extends 3 residues past the end of the read, so its final part is completed from the germline J gene. The J gene is TRBJ1-6, the V gene TRBV7-2; weak D call: TRBD1 (5 bases). Trimming stripped 1 base from V and 7 bases from J, with 11 bases between. The V gene's germline CDR1 is SGHTA and CDR2 FQGNSA. The CDR3 has 15 amino acids. The CDR3 loop is CASSLVAGGNSPLHF. CDR3 DNA (partial): TGTGCCAGCAGCTTAGTGGCGGGGGGGAATTCACCC.

A note on this clone: The read ends 3 residues before the CDR3 terminus; that terminus is restored from the germline J gene. The V call is TRBV5-1, the J call TRBJ1-2, with D possibly matching TRBD1 (5 bases). Per germline, CDR1 SGHRS and CDR2 YFSETQ. The CDR3 totals 14 residues. Trimming removed 4 bases from V and 2 bases from J, with 12 bases in between. The DNA read from the CDR3 is TGCGCCAGCAGCGAGAGCCCAGGGAACTATGGC. As protein: CASSESPGNYG. The entire CDR3 reads CASSESPGNYGYTF.

As regards this clone: Read coverage stops 3 residues before the CDR3 terminus; the germline J gene supplies the remainder. This rearrangement joins TRBV10-3 to TRBJ1-6; no firm D call. Germline-derived CDR1 and CDR2 are ENHRY and SYGVKD. There are 14 residues in the CDR3. CDR3 bases read: TGTGCCATCAGTGTCAGCGGACCCGGGGAGACC. Residues: CAISVSGPGET. The complete CDR3 reads CAISVSGPGETLHF.